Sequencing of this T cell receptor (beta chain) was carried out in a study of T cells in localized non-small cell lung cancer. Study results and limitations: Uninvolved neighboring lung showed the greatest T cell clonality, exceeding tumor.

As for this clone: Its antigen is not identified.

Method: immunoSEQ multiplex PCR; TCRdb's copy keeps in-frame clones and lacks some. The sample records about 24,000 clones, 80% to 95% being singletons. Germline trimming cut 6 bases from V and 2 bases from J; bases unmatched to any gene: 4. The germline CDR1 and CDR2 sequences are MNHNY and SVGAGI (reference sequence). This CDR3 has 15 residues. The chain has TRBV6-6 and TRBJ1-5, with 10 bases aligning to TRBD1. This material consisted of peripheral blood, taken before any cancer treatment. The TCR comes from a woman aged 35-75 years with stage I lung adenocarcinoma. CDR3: CASRPGQGGNQPQHF. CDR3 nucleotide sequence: TGTGCCAGCAGGCCCGGACAGGGGGGCAATCAGCCCCAGCATTTT.